This T cell receptor beta chain is drawn from a study of blood T cell repertoires in COVID-19. Study information: The study drew acute and convalescent COVID-19 samples from the United States, Italy and Spain.

This clone was observed a handful of times. Other DNA sequences in this specimen translate into the identical CDR3. As handled by the study authors: Amplification of reference gene primers provided the estimated nucleated cell counts. Profiled with immunoSEQ multiplex PCR; TCRdb holds only in-frame clones, not every one. Clone size and V and J calls were adopted from that table, with D and trimming inferred from the DNA. The repertoire includes about 200,000 clones, about 78% of them detected once, and about 5.5% sits in the top ten. V trimming: 0 bases; J trimming: 3 bases; junction bases outside the gene matches: 3. In germline, CDR1 is SGHRS, CDR2 YFSETQ. The CDR3 length is 15 residues.

This receptor was identified in a woman in her sixties or seventies with acute or convalescent COVID-19. V usage is TRBV5-1 and J usage is TRBJ2-1; 7 positions match TRBD2. Sequences were obtained from peripheral blood. CDR3 nucleotides: TGCGCCAGCAGCTTGGCTGCTAGCGGCTACAATGAGCAGTTCTTC. Its protein product is CASSLAASGYNEQFF.